This T cell receptor (beta chain) stems from a study of T cell responses to AZD1222 COVID-19 vaccine. Study-wide points: Reports say nearly half of spike-specific TCRs go after unmutated variant regions. The study found Spike-specific TCR breadth and depth rose after two AZD1222 doses. Only a handful of AZD1222 recipients, more than 5 in all, had baseline seropositivity. Repertoires were obtained solely post-peak T cell response.

To note about this clone: The antigen remains undetermined.

The table came from immunoSEQ multiplex PCR; TCRdb's copy has only in-frame clones and leaves some out. This sample carries 56,000 or so clones, approximately 83% of them seen once, and the ten largest clones take over 13%. The germline V and J ends were trimmed by 0 bases and 1 base, with 10 bases remaining between them. The CDR3 runs to 16 residues. Germline values: CDR1 LGHDT, CDR2 YNNKEL (reference sequence). This clonotype was sampled from an adult in good health. The source was peripheral blood, collected on day 0 of AZD1222 vaccination. This sequence joins TRBV3-1 (or the pseudogene TRBV3-2) and TRBJ1-5; maybe TRBD1 (5 bases). The CDR3 is CASSQDPPGSNQPQHF. CDR3 nucleotides: TGTGCCAGCAGCCAAGACCCCCCAGGGAGCAATCAGCCCCAGCATTTT.